This T cell receptor (beta chain) was found in a study of blood T cell repertoires in COVID-19 (dated by TCRdb to 2018 to 2020). In terms of the full investigation: Samples from collaborators originated in the United States, Italy and Spain and spanned both the acute and convalescent phases of COVID-19. Deeply sampled blood TCRbeta repertoires from subjects exposed to, actively infected with, or recovered from COVID-19 were included in the dataset. The prospective study material was composed of cDNA or gDNA derived from T cells, B-cell-depleted T cells, or PBMCs. Sample metadata almost always included a de-identified subject ID, COVID-19 status, age in years and sex. A freely available public database, intended as a resource for researchers studying the immune response to SARS-CoV-2, is where the repertoires were released. The samples were drawn from two sources: the first 160 participants of the ongoing ImmuneRACE study, and 1,200 or so subjects contributed by 6 global collaborators. Where available, HLA class I and class II types were obtained from metadata supplied by the sample provider rather than from assay-based typing.

Beyond this particular receptor, the publication reports: Clinical and demographic metadata were provided uncurated, with the amount varying by source and participant.

V is shortened by 6 bases, J by 5 bases, and the region joining them spans 13 bases. The germline V gene sets CDR1 to SNHLY and CDR2 to FYNNEI. Measured from the cysteine to the phenylalanine, the CDR3 is 14 residues long. The sequence is cut down to CDR3 DNA, 42 bases in frame from base 1. Concerning this clone itself: This receptor's antigen is unknown. No qualities accompany the bases; no much larger clone lies one base away.

Whole blood was collected in K2EDTA tubes by collaborating institutions according to the institutions' own protocols. Collaborator samples were shipped for TCRbeta analysis as frozen whole blood, isolated PBMCs, or DNA extracted from either sample type. The immunoSEQ Assay, a bias-controlled multiplex PCR, was used to amplify TCRbeta CDR3 regions from genomic DNA. In the source study's methods: Within the assay, amplification of reference gene primers was used to estimate how many nucleated cells each sample contained. To quantify the absolute abundance of each unique TCRbeta CDR3 rearrangement, sequence reads were collapsed and filtered. For each sample, productive Simpson clonality was calculated as the square root of Simpson's diversity index across productive rearrangements. This immuneACCESS table, as held by TCRdb, lists in-frame sequences with V and J called but not all clones. Of the missing ones, under half trace to an unresolved V gene in checked studies; the others have no known cause. V and J calls and clone size are as listed in that table; D and trimming were resolved from the DNA. Here the sample has over 120,000 clones; around 78% occur a single time. Of the sample, more than 3.5% is held by the ten largest clones.

The clonotype was recovered from a woman of 80 years or more with active or convalescent COVID-19. The sequencing sample was made of peripheral blood. Rearrangement joined TRBV2 to TRBJ2-2; the D segment could be TRBD2, given 6 matching bases. Read as DNA, the sequence is TGTGCCAGCAGCCCATGGGGGGTGACCGGGGAGCTGTTTTTT. It codes for CASSPWGVTGELFF.